Shown below are 26 T cell receptor beta chains from a single sample sequenced in a study of regulatory T cells in long-lasting Graves disease. CDR3 regions were amplified by Arm-PCR using iRepertoire HTBI primers to build TCR beta libraries. TCRdb reprocessed the multiplex PCR reads via MiXCR and lists one record per CDR3 protein. The sample includes roughly 350,000 distinct CDR3 sequences, around 15% seen only once; the top ten take 20%. Time point here: newly diagnosed GD, antithyroid drugs for less than 3 months. PBMCs provided the RNA from which the TCR library was made. The data were also submitted as part of a second study, on T cells in Graves' hyperthyroidism and ophthalmopathy.

Sequenced material: peripheral blood mononuclear cells (PBMCs), taken at new diagnosis, from a patient treated with antithyroid drugs. The receptor source for this set is a woman younger than 30 with Graves disease.

The chain carries TRBV15 and TRBJ1-2; no reliable D call. This CDR3 region has 14 residues. V was trimmed by 5 bases and J by 0 bases, leaving 10 bases between them. Per the germline V gene, CDR1 is LNHNV and CDR2 is YYDKDF (reference sequence). The CDR3, as DNA: TGTGCCACCAGCCCCTCGGGAGCTAACTATGGCTACACCTTC. Translated: CATSPSGANYGYTF. Full variable domain (rest looked up from reference TRBV15 and TRBJ1-2): DAMVIQNPRYQVTQFGKPVTLSCSQTLNHNVMYWYQQKSSQAPKLLFHYYDKDFNNEADTPDNFQSRRPNTSFCFLDIRSPGLGDTAMYLCATSPSGANYGYTFGSGTRLTVV.

This clonotype occurred many times. The chain carries TRBV5-1 and TRBJ2-7; D possibly uses TRBD1 or TRBD2 (6 bases each). The germline gives CDR1 SGHRS, CDR2 YFSETQ. This CDR3 region has 14 residues. V dropped 5 bases and J dropped 2 bases, with 14 bases sitting between them. The chain's CDR3 is CASRSPGGTYEQYF. DNA for the CDR3: TGCGCCAGCAGATCCCCCGGGGGCACCTACGAGCAGTACTTC.

This clonotype was counted many times. This chain uses TRBV3-1 with TRBJ1-1; D remains ambiguous. CDR1 LGHDT and CDR2 YNNKEL come from the germline V gene (reference sequence). The V end lost 3 bases, the J end lost 0 bases, and 8 bases lay between the germline ends. The CDR3 is 14 residues long. The CDR3 DNA sequence: TGTGCCAGCAGCCAGATGCGCGTGAACACTGAAGCTTTCTTT. This codes for CASSQMRVNTEAFF. Using reference TRBV3-1 and TRBJ1-1 for the parts outside the CDR3, the full variable domain is DTAVSQTPKYLVTQMGNDKSIKCEQNLGHDTMYWYKQDSKKFLKIMFSYNNKELIINETVPNRFSPKSPDKAHLNLHINSLELGDSAVYFCASSQMRVNTEAFFGQGTRLTVV.

The table lists this clonotype with a few counts. The J gene is TRBJ2-1, the V gene TRBV10-2, with 13 bases lining up with TRBD2. The CDR3 extends over 16 amino acids. With V trimmed by 8 bases and J by 6 bases, 10 bases remained unmatched. Germline CDR1 WSHSY, CDR2 SAAADI. The CDR3 sequence: CASGGTSGTLTNEQFF. The CDR3 nucleotides read TGCGCCAGCGGGGGGACTAGCGGGACCCTTACCAATGAGCAGTTCTTC.

This clonotype has at least ten counts. This sequence joins TRBV7-6 and TRBJ2-1, with D possibly TRBD2 on 7 matching bases. This CDR3 region has 17 residues. Trimming cost V 0 bases and J 2 bases, with 14 bases left between them. CDR1 and CDR2 (germline): SGHVS, FNYEAQ. This chain's CDR3 is CASSLALGGLTYNEQFF. DNA of the CDR3: TGTGCCAGCAGCTTAGCTCTCGGGGGGCTGACCTACAATGAGCAGTTCTTC.

At least ten counts were recorded for this clonotype. The CDR3 is CASRPGLLEAFF. CDR3 DNA: TGTGCCAGCAGACCCGGACTCCTTGAAGCTTTCTTT. V and J are TRBV28 and TRBJ1-1; no firm D call. The germline V gene encodes CDR1 MDHEN and CDR2 SYDVKM. The ends were cut back, 6 bases at V and 7 bases at J, with 12 bases in the middle. This CDR3 has 12 residues.

This clonotype appeared a few times. The CDR3 DNA is TGTGCCAGCAGTGAATCCGGGGGGTTGAACACTGAAGCTTTCTTT. Residues: CASSESGGLNTEAFF. The chain combines TRBV25-1 with TRBJ1-1, with a possible D match to TRBD1 (5 bases). Between the trimmed V and J ends, which lost 1 base and 0 bases, there was a span of 9 bases. There are 15 residues in the CDR3. The germline CDR1 and CDR2 sequences are MGHDK and SYGVNS.

Many counts were recorded for this clonotype. DNA for the CDR3: TGTGCCAGCAGCTTAACTGGGACAGGGGGCAAAGAGCAGTACTTC. This gives the protein CASSLTGTGGKEQYF. The chain has TRBV7-3 and TRBJ2-7; 12 bases match TRBD1. V was clipped by 0 bases and J by 7 bases; unmatched bases: 4. Germline values: CDR1 SGHTA, CDR2 FQGTGA. This CDR3 region has 15 residues. The full variable domain, its missing parts supplied by reference TRBV7-3 and TRBJ2-7, is GAGVSQTPSNKVTEKGKYVELRCDPISGHTALYWYRQSLGQGPEFLIYFQGTGAADDSGLPNDRFFAVRPEGSVSTLKIQRTERGDSAVYLCASSLTGTGGKEQYFGPGTRLTVT.

The J gene is TRBJ2-1, the V gene TRBV5-5, with D tentatively TRBD2 (6 bases). Germline assignment: CDR1 SGHKS and CDR2 YYEKEE (reference sequence). V lost 4 bases, J lost 0 bases, and 14 bases lay in between. The CDR3 totals 16 residues. The DNA for the CDR3 is TGTGCCAGCAGCCAAACCGGGGGTTTCTCCTACAATGAGCAGTTCTTC. Translated: CASSQTGGFSYNEQFF. The complete variable domain, with remaining parts taken from reference TRBV5-5 and TRBJ2-1, reads DAGVTQSPTHLIKTRGQQVTLRCSPISGHKSVSWYQQVLGQGPQFIFQYYEKEERGRGNFPDRFSARQFPNYSSELNVNALLLGDSALYLCASSQTGGFSYNEQFFGPGTRLTVL.

This clonotype was recorded many times. This sequence joins TRBV11-2 and TRBJ2-1; the D gene is possibly TRBD2 (6 bases). CDR3 length: 14 residues. Trimming cost V 4 bases and J 12 bases, with 19 bases left between them. From germline, CDR1 is SGHAT and CDR2 FQNNGV. DNA for the CDR3: TGTGCCAGCAGCTCTCCCCAGAGCGGGTCGTGGCAGTTCTTC. Its translation is CASSSPQSGSWQFF.

This clonotype was seen repeatedly, ten times or more. J is TRBJ2-1 and V is TRBV5-1, with TRBD1 as a possible D gene (6 bases). The CDR3 sequence is 14 residues long. Germline CDR1 SGHRS, CDR2 YFSETQ. V lost 6 bases and J lost 5, with 15 bases in between. DNA of the CDR3: TGCGCCAGCAACCCCGGGACAAGCAACAATGAGCAGTTCTTC. The encoded protein is CASNPGTSNNEQFF.

This clonotype was counted at least ten times. This rearrangement joins TRBV2 to TRBJ1-2; D gene unclear. The CDR3 contains 14 residues. V was clipped by 5 bases and J by 0 bases, with 10 bases between them. CDR1 is SNHLY, CDR2 FYNNEI, per germline. CDR3 in amino acids: CASSTDGANYGYTF. CDR3 bases: TGTGCCAGCAGTACGGACGGAGCTAACTATGGCTACACCTTC.

About this clonotype: A read error is possible here, since a much larger clone lies one base away. The chain employs TRBV12-3 or TRBV12-4 and TRBJ2-5; tentative D call: TRBD2 (6 bases). The CDR3 spans 17 residues. The CDR3 protein is CASSQEVTEGLQETQHF. The CDR3 bases are TGTGCCAGCAGCCAAGAAGTAACGGAGGGACTGCAAGAGACCCAGCACTTC.

V usage is TRBV20-1 and J usage is TRBJ2-7, with 9 positions matching TRBD1. J lost 5 bases, V lost 6 bases, and 11 bases had no gene match. Germline values: CDR1 DFQATT, CDR2 SNEGSKA (reference sequence). The CDR3 loop spans 14 amino acids. CDR3 region: CSAISDRGLDEQYF. CDR3 DNA: TGCAGTGCCATTTCGGACAGGGGTCTCGACGAGCAGTACTTC.

The table lists this clonotype with many counts. The chain combines TRBV2 with TRBJ1-4, with TRBD1 matching 8 bases. Germline lookup yields CDR1 SNHLY and CDR2 FYNNEI. The V segment lost 5 bases and the J segment 4 bases; nucleotides outside the gene matches: 3. There are 14 residues in the CDR3. The CDR3 is CASSQQGVNEKLFF. The DNA for the CDR3 is TGTGCCAGCAGTCAACAGGGGGTTAATGAAAAACTGTTTTTT. Full variable domain (remainder filled in from reference TRBV2 and TRBJ1-4): EPEVTQTPSHQVTQMGQEVILRCVPISNHLYFYWYRQILGQKVEFLVSFYNNEISEKSEIFDDQFSVERPDGSNFTLKIRSTKLEDSAMYFCASSQQGVNEKLFFGSGTQLSVL.

The table lists this clonotype with many counts. J is TRBJ1-1 and V is TRBV27; D ambiguous. Germline CDR1 reads MNHEY; CDR2 reads SMNVEV (reference sequence). CDR3 length: 14 amino acids. Trimming removed 2 bases at V and 6 bases at J, with 13 bases between. The CDR3 sequence is CASSLMGKGSEAFF. CDR3 nucleotides: TGTGCCAGCAGTTTAATGGGGAAGGGATCTGAAGCTTTCTTT.

This clonotype has at least ten counts. The genes are TRBV9 and TRBJ2-6; 10 bases align to TRBD1. Trimming took 3 bases from V and 0 from J; bases not matched to a gene: 9. CDR3 length: 19 residues. Germline V lookup: CDR1 SGDLS, CDR2 YYNGEE. The CDR3 coding sequence is TGTGCCAGCAGCGAACCCCGACAGGGGGCCCACTCTGGGGCCAACGTCCTGACTTTC. Encoded protein: CASSEPRQGAHSGANVLTF. Supplemented by reference TRBV9 and TRBJ2-6, the full variable domain reads DSGVTQTPKHLITATGQRVTLRCSPRSGDLSVYWYQQSLDQGLQFLIQYYNGEERAKGNILERFSAQQFPDLHSELNLSSLELGDSALYFCASSEPRQGAHSGANVLTFGAGSRLTVL.

This clonotype was found many times. The rearrangement joins TRBV15 to TRBJ2-1, with 7 bases matching TRBD1. Germline CDR1 and CDR2: LNHNV and YYDKDF (reference sequence). V was pared by 0 bases and J by 2 bases, with 1 base of the junction left unmatched. This CDR3 region has 15 residues. In DNA form, the CDR3 reads TGTGCCACCAGCAGAGATACAGGGGCCTACAATGAGCAGTTCTTC. Translating it yields CATSRDTGAYNEQFF.

The J gene is TRBJ1-2, the V gene TRBV6-9; 7 bases are shared with TRBD1. The ends lost 4 bases at V and 2 bases at J; junction bases unmatched: 7. This CDR3 has 15 residues. The germline gives CDR1 MNHGY, CDR2 SVAAGI. CDR3 residues: CASSSSRGINYGYTF. The CDR3 coding sequence is TGTGCCAGCAGTTCCAGCAGGGGGATCAACTATGGCTACACCTTC.

Regarding this clonotype: The germline gene is not matched at one end of the junction; a read error may be the cause. V gene TRBV29-1 combines with J gene TRBJ2-3; D is unclear. The CDR3 length is 13 residues. CDR1 is SQVTM and CDR2 is ANQGSEA in the germline V gene. The CDR3 nucleotides read TGCAGCTTTGACGAGGTAGTAGGCGATACGCAGTATTTT. It codes for CSFDEVVGDTQYF.

CDR3 in amino acids: CGWGRAGTEAFF. Written as DNA, the CDR3 is TGTGGGTGGGGCAGGGCGGGGACTGAAGCTTTCTTT. V gene TRBV30 combines with J gene TRBJ1-1; tentatively, D is TRBD1 (5 bases). The CDR3 runs 12 residues. Germline CDR1 GTSNPN, CDR2 SVGIG (reference sequence).

With respect to this clonotype: A much larger clone sits a single nucleotide away, making a read error possible. The chain joins TRBV2 to TRBJ1-1, with D uncertain. Germline assignment: CDR1 SNHLY and CDR2 FYNNEI. This CDR3 has 15 residues. In DNA, the CDR3 is TGTGACAGCAGTTTAATTGGTCGGAGGGACACTGAAGCTTTCTTT. Protein sequence: CDSSLIGRRDTEAFF.

This clonotype was detected ten times or more. The chain couples TRBV5-5 to TRBJ1-1, with 8 bases matching TRBD1. The CDR3 contains 15 residues. Germline CDR1 SGHKS, CDR2 YYEKEE (reference sequence). J lost 7 bases, V lost 4 bases, and 12 bases had no gene match. The CDR3, as DNA: TGTGCCAGCAGCGTCCGGGACAGGCCTTTGGGTGAAGCTTTCTTT. Translation gives CASSVRDRPLGEAFF. Based on the CDR3 plus reference TRBV5-5 and TRBJ1-1, the full variable domain is DAGVTQSPTHLIKTRGQQVTLRCSPISGHKSVSWYQQVLGQGPQFIFQYYEKEERGRGNFPDRFSARQFPNYSSELNVNALLLGDSALYLCASSVRDRPLGEAFFGQGTRLTVV.

The chain recombines TRBV9 with TRBJ1-6; D call uncertain. Germline CDR1 SGDLS, CDR2 YYNGEE. This CDR3 spans 14 amino acids. Trimming cost V 1 base and J 6 bases, with 8 bases left between them. CDR3 protein: CASSVLQTNSPLHF. The CDR3, as DNA: TGTGCCAGCAGCGTACTACAGACTAATTCACCCCTCCACTTT. The complete variable domain, with remaining parts taken from reference TRBV9 and TRBJ1-6, reads DSGVTQTPKHLITATGQRVTLRCSPRSGDLSVYWYQQSLDQGLQFLIQYYNGEERAKGNILERFSAQQFPDLHSELNLSSLELGDSALYFCASSVLQTNSPLHFGNGTRLTVT.

This chain joins TRBV5-1 and TRBJ2-1, with TRBD2 identical over 11 bases. The CDR3 length is 15 residues. V was clipped by 4 bases and J by 6 bases; unmatched bases: 6. Germline-derived CDR1 and CDR2 are SGHRS and YFSETQ. As DNA, the CDR3 is TGCGCCAGCAGCAGCCAAGGGACTAGCGGCAATGAGCAGTTCTTC. Residues: CASSSQGTSGNEQFF.

This clonotype was observed at least ten times. This chain connects TRBV7-3 to TRBJ1-1, with D unclear. Germline CDR1 is SGHTA and CDR2 is FQGTGA. This CDR3 has 13 amino acids. V was cut by 4 bases and J by 1 base, with 7 bases left in between. In DNA, the CDR3 is TGTGCCAGCAGCTACTCACCGAACACTGAAGCTTTCTTT. Translating it yields CASSYSPNTEAFF. Together with reference TRBV7-3 and TRBJ1-1, the CDR3 gives the full variable domain: GAGVSQTPSNKVTEKGKYVELRCDPISGHTALYWYRQSLGQGPEFLIYFQGTGAADDSGLPNDRFFAVRPEGSVSTLKIQRTERGDSAVYLCASSYSPNTEAFFGQGTRLTVV.